The clone carrying this T cell receptor (beta chain) was counted a few times. Its antigen is not identified. The germline V gene encodes CDR1 MNHNS and CDR2 SASEGT. The CDR3 totals 12 residues. Trimming left V 7 bases short and J 12 bases short, with 16 bases between. Template material for amplifying TCR beta CDR3 regions consisted of RNA transcripts. The HTBI primer set was used in a first-round RT-PCR of the TCR CDR3. TCRdb recomputed calls from the multiplex PCR reads with MiXCR, one row per CDR3 protein. Counted here are hundreds of thousands of distinct CDR3 sequences, 12% to 15% occurring once; the ten biggest clones make up roughly 14%. Stability of Graves' hyperthyroidism was defined as absent ophthalmopathy progression within 18 months. The source of the sample is a study of T cells in Graves' hyperthyroidism and ophthalmopathy. General study findings and limits: Blood also carried most thyroid clonotypes expanded above 0.001.

What was sequenced was blood. This chain links TRBV6-1 with TRBJ2-1, with D possibly matching TRBD1 (6 bases). The TCR comes from a woman between 40 and 55 years old with Graves' hyperthyroidism. CDR3 protein: CASNPKTGRQFF. The CDR3 nucleotides are TGTGCCAGCAATCCAAAGACAGGTCGGCAGTTCTTC.